The 15 T cell receptor beta chains below come from one sample, sequenced in a study of CD8 T cells in Susac syndrome. A quantity of about 0.5 to 1 ug RNA underwent reverse transcription using random hexamers. From the immunoSEQ multiplex PCR reads, TCRdb called clonotypes with MiXCR, one entry per CDR3 protein. The repertoire holds some 130,000 distinct CDR3 sequences, 75% to 90% seen once, with 0.51% in the top ten. The sample taken for sequencing was CD8+ T cells from PBMCs. All receptors derive from a human donor with multiple sclerosis.

This clonotype was seen once. The chain joins TRBV20-1 to TRBJ2-1, with 15 positions matching TRBD2. Germline CDR1 DFQATT, CDR2 SNEGSKA (reference sequence). The CDR3 has 16 amino acids. The V and J ends lost 1 base and 15 bases, in that order; junction bases with no gene match: 13. This CDR3 is CSARGRTSGGENPGFF. The CDR3 bases are TGCAGTGCTAGAGGGAGGACTAGCGGGGGGGAGAACCCAGGGTTCTTC.

This clonotype was seen only once. This chain links TRBV6-5 with TRBJ1-1, with D perhaps matching TRBD1 (6 bases). V lost 10 bases, J lost 5 bases, and 17 bases lay in between. Looked up from germline, CDR1 is MNHEY and CDR2 is SVGAGI. The CDR3 sequence is 13 residues long. As DNA, the CDR3 is TGTGCCATTGGGGGCCCGGGCGGGACTGAAGCTTTCTTT. Amino acids: CAIGGPGGTEAFF.

V and J are TRBV4-2 and TRBJ2-1, with D perhaps TRBD2 (6 bases). Germline CDR1 LGHNA, CDR2 YNFKEQ. The CDR3 extends over 19 amino acids. Trimming took 0 bases from V and 4 from J, leaving 22 bases between them. The CDR3 nucleotides read TGTGCCAGCAGCCAAGATGCTAGCTCCGAGTGGGGAGGTTACAATGAGCAGTTCTTC. This gives the protein CASSQDASSEWGGYNEQFF.

This rearrangement joins TRBV4-3 to TRBJ2-1, with 10 bases that match TRBD2. The CDR3 totals 18 residues. Germline V lookup: CDR1 LGHNA, CDR2 YSLEER. With 2 bases clipped from V and 2 bases from J, the junction kept 9 bases outside the gene matches. CDR3 DNA: TGCGCCAGCAGCCAACTGTTCCTAGCGGGAGAAACCTACAATGAGCAGTTCTTC. As protein: CASSQLFLAGETYNEQFF.

This clonotype was counted between two and nine times. V gene TRBV4-1 combines with J gene TRBJ1-1; TRBD1 might be the D (5 bases). Germline V gives CDR1 MGHRA, CDR2 YSYEKL. V was pared by 0 bases and J by 7 bases, with 21 bases between. The CDR3 totals 17 residues. The CDR3 nucleotides read TGCGCCAGCAGCCAAGAAGGCAGGGCCAATGGGGAGGGTGAAGCTTTCTTT. It is translated as CASSQEGRANGEGEAFF.

Details on this clonotype: Its ends do not fully match the called genes, so a read error is possible. This rearrangement joins TRBV2 to TRBJ2-1, with D possibly TRBD2 on 6 matching bases. The CDR3 has 16 residues. Germline CDR1 and CDR2: SNHLY and FYNNEI. The CDR3 DNA sequence: TGTGCCAGCAGCGAAGGAGGGCCAAGCTCCTACAATGAGCAGTTCTTC. Protein sequence: CASSEGGPSSYNEQFF.

The gene calls are TRBV7-2 and TRBJ2-7; no clear D gene. Trimming pared 4 bases from V and 0 bases from J, leaving 7 bases between. There are 13 residues in the CDR3. Looked up from germline, CDR1 is SGHTA and CDR2 is FQGNSA. The CDR3 sequence: CASSWWDSYEQYF. The CDR3 DNA follows: TGTGCCAGCAGCTGGTGGGACTCCTACGAGCAGTACTTC. Supplemented by reference TRBV7-2 and TRBJ2-7, the full variable domain reads GAGVSQSPSNKVTEKGKDVELRCDPISGHTALYWYRQSLGQGLEFLIYFQGNSAPDKSGLPSDRFSAERTGGSVSTLTIQRTQQEDSAVYLCASSWWDSYEQYFGPGTRLTVT.

The V gene is TRBV7-9, the J gene TRBJ2-3, with 9 bases identical to TRBD2. The CDR3 is 16 amino acids. CDR1 is SEHNR, CDR2 FQNEAQ, per germline (reference sequence). V lost 5 bases, J lost 0 bases, and 6 bases stayed unmatched. The CDR3 reads CASSPPTSGSTDTQYF. The CDR3 DNA reads as TGTGCCAGCAGCCCGCCGACTAGCGGTAGCACAGATACGCAGTATTTT. The full variable domain, in which reference TRBV7-9 and TRBJ2-3 provide the parts outside the CDR3, is DTGVSQNPRHKITKRGQNVTFRCDPISEHNRLYWYRQTLGQGPEFLTYFQNEAQLEKSRLLSDRFSAERPKGSFSTLEIQRTEQGDSAMYLCASSPPTSGSTDTQYFGPGTRLTVL.

The chain employs TRBV29-1 and TRBJ2-1; 7 positions match TRBD2. This CDR3 is built from 16 residues. CDR1 and CDR2 (germline): SQVTM, ANQGSEA. V lost 4 bases to trimming and J lost 4 bases; unmatched junction nucleotides: 13. The CDR3 is CSVASMWREHYNEQFF. The CDR3 DNA is TGCAGCGTTGCGTCTATGTGGCGGGAGCATTACAATGAGCAGTTCTTC.

The chain uses TRBV19 and TRBJ2-2; no reliable D call. The V and J ends lost 5 bases and 4 bases respectively, with 14 bases between them. CDR1 LNHDA and CDR2 SQIVND come from the germline V gene (reference sequence). The CDR3 consists of 15 residues. CDR3 nucleotide sequence: TGTGCCAGTAGTCTGTTGGGGTCCTCCACCGGGGAGCTGTTTTTT. It specifies CASSLLGSSTGELFF.

This chain uses TRBV7-6 with TRBJ1-1; the match to TRBD1 covers 8 bases. V shed 3 bases and J 5 bases; nucleotides not matched to a gene: 11. CDR1 is SGHVS and CDR2 is FNYEAQ in the germline V gene. This CDR3 has 16 amino acids. The CDR3 sequence is CASSFSGTGGGTEAFF. CDR3 DNA: TGTGCCAGCAGCTTCTCCGGGACAGGAGGGGGGACTGAAGCTTTCTTT. Drawing the rest from reference TRBV7-6 and TRBJ1-1, the complete variable domain is GAGVSQSPRYKVTKRGQDVALRCDPISGHVSLYWYRQALGQGPEFLTYFNYEAQQDKSGLPNDRFSAERPEGSISTLTIQRTEQRDSAMYRCASSFSGTGGGTEAFFGQGTRLTVV.

The chain is built from TRBV19 and TRBJ2-1; 7 nucleotides align to TRBD2. J was trimmed by 3 bases and V by 3 bases; bases with no gene match: 2. The CDR3 length is 14 residues. Germline V gene lookup returns CDR1 LNHDA and CDR2 SQIVND (reference sequence). The CDR3 DNA is TGTGCCAGTAGTATGGCTAGCGGCTACAATGAGCAGTTCTTC. Protein sequence: CASSMASGYNEQFF.

This clonotype was seen just once. One end of the junction does not line up with germline, which may come from a read error. The chain uses TRBV4-1 and TRBJ2-3; no firm D call. The CDR3 runs to 13 residues. Germline CDR1 reads MGHRA; CDR2 reads YSYEKL. Here the CDR3 reads CASSQGSPETQYF. For the CDR3, the DNA is TGCGCCAGCAGCCAAGGGAGCCCAGAGACGCAGTATTTT.

The chain recombines TRBV29-1 with TRBJ2-7; D could derive from TRBD1 or TRBD2 (5 bases each). V was cut by 4 bases and J by 0 bases, with 16 bases left in between. The CDR3 runs to 15 residues. CDR1 is SQVTM, CDR2 ANQGSEA, per germline. Here the CDR3 DNA reads TGCAGCGTTGTTCCAGGGACGCTGAGCTCCTACGAGCAGTACTTC. It is translated as CSVVPGTLSSYEQYF.

V is TRBV6-5 and J is TRBJ1-1; 8 positions match TRBD1. The CDR3 is 16 residues long. Germline V CDR1 and CDR2: MNHEY, SVGAGI. V lost 2 bases and J lost 2; bases outside the gene matches: 7. The CDR3 loop is CASSYAEDRANTEAFF. CDR3 in DNA: TGTGCCAGCAGTTACGCAGAGGACAGGGCAAACACTGAAGCTTTCTTT.